This TCR beta chain was obtained from a study of blood T cell repertoires in COVID-19. Turning to the study itself: Sites in the United States, Italy and Spain provided acute and convalescent COVID-19 samples.

In the authors' methods: Reference gene primer amplification yielded estimated nucleated cell counts. Produced via immunoSEQ multiplex PCR; TCRdb's table is partial and in-frame only. V, J and clone size are those of that table, while D and trimming were read from the DNA. Of some 210,000 clones in the sample, about 88% were seen once. Germline V gene sequence: CDR1 MGHRA, CDR2 YSYEKL. This CDR3 has 14 residues. With 1 base removed from V and 5 bases from J, the gap between germline ends came to 8 bases. This receptor was taken from a middle-aged woman with acute or convalescent COVID-19. V and J are TRBV4-1 and TRBJ1-4; D not certain. Specimen: peripheral blood. The CDR3 region is CASSQAGINEKLFF. The CDR3 nucleotides are TGCGCCAGCAGCCAAGCCGGGATCAATGAAAAACTGTTTTTT.